This T cell receptor (beta chain) was sequenced for a study of control samples from healthy donors and cancer patients. Method: immunoSEQ multiplex PCR; TCRdb's copy keeps in-frame clones and lacks some. Of some 120,000 clones listed, 85% to 95% are singletons. The count of this clone is one. The germline V gene encodes CDR1 DFQATT and CDR2 SNEGSKA (reference sequence). The CDR3 contains 15 residues. Trimming at V came to 3 bases and at J to 2 bases, leaving 7 bases not matched to a gene. This chain links TRBV20-1 with TRBJ2-1; 7 bases fit TRBD1. The source is an elderly man with head and neck cancer. Sequences were obtained from PBMCs. DNA of the CDR3: TGCAGTGCTAGTACAGGGGCATCCCCCTACAATGAGCAGTTCTTC. Protein product: CSASTGASPYNEQFF.